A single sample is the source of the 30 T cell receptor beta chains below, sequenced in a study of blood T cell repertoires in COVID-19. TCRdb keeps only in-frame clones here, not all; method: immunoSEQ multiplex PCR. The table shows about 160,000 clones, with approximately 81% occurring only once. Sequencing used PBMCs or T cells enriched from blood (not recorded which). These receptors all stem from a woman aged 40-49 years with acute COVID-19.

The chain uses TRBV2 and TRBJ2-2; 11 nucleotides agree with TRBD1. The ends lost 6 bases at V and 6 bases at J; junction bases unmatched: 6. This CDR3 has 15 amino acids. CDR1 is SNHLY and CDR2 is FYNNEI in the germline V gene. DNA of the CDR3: TGTGCCAGCAGGACCGGACAGGGGGCGGCCGGGGAGCTGTTTTTT. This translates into CASRTGQGAAGELFF.

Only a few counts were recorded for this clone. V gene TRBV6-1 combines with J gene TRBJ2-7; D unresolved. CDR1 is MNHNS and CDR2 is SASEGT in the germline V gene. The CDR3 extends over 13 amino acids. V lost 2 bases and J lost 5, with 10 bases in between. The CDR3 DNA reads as TGTGCCAGCAGTGAACGCGGCGTCGACGAGCAGTACTTC. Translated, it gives CASSERGVDEQYF.

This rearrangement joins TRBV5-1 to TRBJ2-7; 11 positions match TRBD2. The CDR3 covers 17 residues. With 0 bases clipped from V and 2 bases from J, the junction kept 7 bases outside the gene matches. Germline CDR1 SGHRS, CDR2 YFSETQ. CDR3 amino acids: CASSLGRPSGGPYEQYF. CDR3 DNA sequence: TGCGCCAGCAGCTTGGGTCGGCCTAGCGGGGGGCCCTACGAGCAGTACTTC.

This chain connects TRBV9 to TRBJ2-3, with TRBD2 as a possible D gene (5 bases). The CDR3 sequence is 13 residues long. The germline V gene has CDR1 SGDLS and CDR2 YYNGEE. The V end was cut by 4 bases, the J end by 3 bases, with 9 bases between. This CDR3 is CASSRTRTDTQYF. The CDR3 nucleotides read TGTGCCAGCAGCCGTACTAGGACAGATACGCAGTATTTT. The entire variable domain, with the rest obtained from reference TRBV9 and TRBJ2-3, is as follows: DSGVTQTPKHLITATGQRVTLRCSPRSGDLSVYWYQQSLDQGLQFLIQYYNGEERAKGNILERFSAQQFPDLHSELNLSSLELGDSALYFCASSRTRTDTQYFGPGTRLTVL.

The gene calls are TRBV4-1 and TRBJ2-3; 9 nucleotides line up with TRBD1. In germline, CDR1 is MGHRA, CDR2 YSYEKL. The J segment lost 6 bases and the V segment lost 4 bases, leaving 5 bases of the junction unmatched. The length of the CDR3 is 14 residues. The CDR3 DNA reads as TGCGCCAGCAGCCGGACAGGGGTTGCGGATACGCAGTATTTT. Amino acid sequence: CASSRTGVADTQYF.

The CDR3 here is CASSPGTGIAGELFF. CDR3 DNA sequence: TGTGCCAGCTCACCAGGGACAGGGATCGCCGGGGAGCTGTTTTTT. J is TRBJ2-2 and V is TRBV18; 9 positions agree with TRBD1. Germline CDR1 is KGHSH and CDR2 is LQKENI. The CDR3 consists of 15 residues. V shed 2 bases, J shed 6 bases, and the junction held 4 bases outside the gene matches. Filled out from reference TRBV18 and TRBJ2-2, the complete variable domain reads NAGVMQNPRHLVRRRGQEARLRCSPMKGHSHVYWYRQLPEEGLKFMVYLQKENIIDESGMPKERFSAEFPKEGPSILRIQQVVRGDSAAYFCASSPGTGIAGELFFGEGSRLTVL.

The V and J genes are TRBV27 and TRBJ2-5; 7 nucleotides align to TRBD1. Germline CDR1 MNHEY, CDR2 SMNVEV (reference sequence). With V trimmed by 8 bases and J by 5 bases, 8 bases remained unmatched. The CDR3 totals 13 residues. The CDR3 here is CASGDRAGETQYF. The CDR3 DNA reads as TGTGCCAGCGGAGACAGGGCCGGGGAGACCCAGTACTTC.

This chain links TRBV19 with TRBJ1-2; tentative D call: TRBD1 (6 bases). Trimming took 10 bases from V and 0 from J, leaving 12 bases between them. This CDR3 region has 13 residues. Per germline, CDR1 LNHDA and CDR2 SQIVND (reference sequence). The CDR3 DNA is TGTGCCACAGAAGGGGGATCTAACTATGGCTACACCTTC. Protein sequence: CATEGGSNYGYTF.

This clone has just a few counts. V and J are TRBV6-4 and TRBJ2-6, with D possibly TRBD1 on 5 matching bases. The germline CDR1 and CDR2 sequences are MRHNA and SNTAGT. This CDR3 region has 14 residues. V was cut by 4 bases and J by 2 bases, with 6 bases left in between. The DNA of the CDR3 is TGTGCCAGCAGTGCAGGGCCTGGGGCCAACGTCCTGACTTTC. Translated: CASSAGPGANVLTF.

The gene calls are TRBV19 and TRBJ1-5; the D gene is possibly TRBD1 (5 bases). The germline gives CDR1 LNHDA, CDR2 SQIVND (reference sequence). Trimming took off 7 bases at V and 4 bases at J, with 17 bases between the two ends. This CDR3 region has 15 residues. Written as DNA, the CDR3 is TGTGCCAGTAACTCCCGGGGGATAGGAAATCAGCCCCAGCATTTT. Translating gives CASNSRGIGNQPQHF.

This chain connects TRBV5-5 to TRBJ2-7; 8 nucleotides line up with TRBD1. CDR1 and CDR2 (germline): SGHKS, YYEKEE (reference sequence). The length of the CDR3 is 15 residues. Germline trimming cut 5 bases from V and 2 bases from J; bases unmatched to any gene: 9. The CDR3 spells CASSPDRGGTYEQYF. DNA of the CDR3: TGTGCCAGCAGTCCCGACAGGGGTGGGACCTACGAGCAGTACTTC.

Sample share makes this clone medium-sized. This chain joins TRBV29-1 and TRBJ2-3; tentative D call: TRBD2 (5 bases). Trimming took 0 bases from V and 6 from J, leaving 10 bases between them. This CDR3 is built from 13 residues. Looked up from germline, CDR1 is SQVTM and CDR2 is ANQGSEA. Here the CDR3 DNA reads TGCAGCGTTGAAGAGGAGGCCGGGGATACGCAGTATTTT. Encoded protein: CSVEEEAGDTQYF.

The CDR3 sequence: CASSTRQGYEQYF. The CDR3 bases are TGTGCCAGCAGCACTCGACAGGGCTACGAGCAGTACTTC. The chain uses TRBV5-4 and TRBJ2-7; 7 nucleotides agree with TRBD1. The V gene's germline CDR1 is SGHNT and CDR2 YYREEE (reference sequence). CDR3 size: 13 residues. Trimming took 4 bases from V and 3 from J; bases not matched to a gene: 4.

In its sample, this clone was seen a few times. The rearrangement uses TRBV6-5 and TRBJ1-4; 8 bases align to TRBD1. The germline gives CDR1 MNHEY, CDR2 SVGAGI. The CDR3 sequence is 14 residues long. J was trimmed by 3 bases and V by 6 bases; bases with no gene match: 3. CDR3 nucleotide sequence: TGTGCCAGCAGGCTGACAGGGGCTAATGAAAAACTGTTTTTT. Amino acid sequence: CASRLTGANEKLFF.

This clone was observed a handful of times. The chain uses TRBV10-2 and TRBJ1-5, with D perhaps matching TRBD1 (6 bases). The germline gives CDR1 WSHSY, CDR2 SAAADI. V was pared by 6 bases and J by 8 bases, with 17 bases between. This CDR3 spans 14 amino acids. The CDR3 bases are TGCGCCAGCAGAGCAGGGGCTATTACGGAGCCCCAGCATTTT. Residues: CASRAGAITEPQHF.

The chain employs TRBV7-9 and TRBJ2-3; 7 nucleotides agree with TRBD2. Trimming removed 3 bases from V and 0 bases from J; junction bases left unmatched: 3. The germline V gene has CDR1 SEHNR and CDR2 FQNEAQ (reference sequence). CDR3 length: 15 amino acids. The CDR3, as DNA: TGTGCCAGCAGCTTCGGGAGGACTAGCACAGATACGCAGTATTTT. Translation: CASSFGRTSTDTQYF.

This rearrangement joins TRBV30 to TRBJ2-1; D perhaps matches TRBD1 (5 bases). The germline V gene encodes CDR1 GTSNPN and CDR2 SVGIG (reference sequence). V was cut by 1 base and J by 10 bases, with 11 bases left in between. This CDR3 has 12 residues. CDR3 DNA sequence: TGTGCCTGGAGTGCCCAGGGTAGAGAGCAGTTCTTC. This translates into CAWSAQGREQFF. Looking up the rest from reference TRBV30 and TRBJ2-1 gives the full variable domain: SQTIHQWPATLVQPVGSPLSLECTVEGTSNPNLYWYRQAAGRGLQLLFYSVGIGQISSEVPQNLSASRPQDRQFILSSKKLLLSDSGFYLCAWSAQGREQFFGPGTRLTVL.

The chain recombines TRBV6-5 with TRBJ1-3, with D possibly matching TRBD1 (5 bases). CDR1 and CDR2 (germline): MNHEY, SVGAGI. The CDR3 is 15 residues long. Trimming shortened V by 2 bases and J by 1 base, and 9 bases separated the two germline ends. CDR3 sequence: CASSYMTVSGNTIYF. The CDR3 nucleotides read TGTGCCAGCAGTTACATGACAGTTTCTGGAAACACCATATATTTT.

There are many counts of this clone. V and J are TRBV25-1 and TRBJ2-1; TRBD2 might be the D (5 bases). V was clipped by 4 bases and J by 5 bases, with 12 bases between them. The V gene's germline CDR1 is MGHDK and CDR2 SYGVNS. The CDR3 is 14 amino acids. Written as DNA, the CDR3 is TGTGCCAGCAGTGTAGGGAGAAGTAACAATGAGCAGTTCTTC. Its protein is CASSVGRSNNEQFF. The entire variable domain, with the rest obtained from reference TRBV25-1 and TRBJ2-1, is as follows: EADIYQTPRYLVIGTGKKITLECSQTMGHDKMYWYQQDPGMELHLIHYSYGVNSTEKGDLSSESTVSRIRTEHFPLTLESARPSHTSQYLCASSVGRSNNEQFFGPGTRLTVL.

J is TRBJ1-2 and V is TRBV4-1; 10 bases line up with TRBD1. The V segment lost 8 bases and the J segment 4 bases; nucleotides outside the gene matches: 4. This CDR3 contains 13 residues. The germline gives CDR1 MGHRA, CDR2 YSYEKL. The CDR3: CASGQGDAYGYTF. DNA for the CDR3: TGCGCCAGCGGACAGGGGGACGCCTATGGCTACACCTTC.

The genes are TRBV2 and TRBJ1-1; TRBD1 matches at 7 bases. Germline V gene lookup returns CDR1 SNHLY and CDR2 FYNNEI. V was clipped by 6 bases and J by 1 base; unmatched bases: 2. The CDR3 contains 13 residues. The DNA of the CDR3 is TGTGCCAGCAGCGGACAGGAGAACACTGAAGCTTTCTTT. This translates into CASSGQENTEAFF. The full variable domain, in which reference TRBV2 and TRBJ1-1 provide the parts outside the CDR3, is EPEVTQTPSHQVTQMGQEVILRCVPISNHLYFYWYRQILGQKVEFLVSFYNNEISEKSEIFDDQFSVERPDGSNFTLKIRSTKLEDSAMYFCASSGQENTEAFFGQGTRLTVV.

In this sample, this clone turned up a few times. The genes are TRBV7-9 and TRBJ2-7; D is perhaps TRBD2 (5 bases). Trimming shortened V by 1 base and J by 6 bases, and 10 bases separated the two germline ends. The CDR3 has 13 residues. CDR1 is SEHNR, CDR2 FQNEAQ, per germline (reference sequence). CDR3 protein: CASSLVEGSEQYF. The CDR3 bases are TGTGCCAGCAGCTTAGTTGAGGGTAGCGAGCAGTACTTC.

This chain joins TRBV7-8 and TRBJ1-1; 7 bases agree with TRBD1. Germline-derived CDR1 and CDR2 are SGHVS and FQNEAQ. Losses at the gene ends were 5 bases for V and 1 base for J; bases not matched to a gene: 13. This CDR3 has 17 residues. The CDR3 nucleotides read TGTGCCAGCAGCGTAACTTACAAGGGACAGAAGAACACTGAAGCTTTCTTT. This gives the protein CASSVTYKGQKNTEAFF.

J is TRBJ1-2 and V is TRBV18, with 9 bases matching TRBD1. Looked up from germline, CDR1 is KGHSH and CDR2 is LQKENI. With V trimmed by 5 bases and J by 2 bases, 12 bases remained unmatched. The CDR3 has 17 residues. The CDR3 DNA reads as TGTGCCAGCTCATCCGCGGGGTCCGGACAGGGGAACTATGGCTACACCTTC. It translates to CASSSAGSGQGNYGYTF.

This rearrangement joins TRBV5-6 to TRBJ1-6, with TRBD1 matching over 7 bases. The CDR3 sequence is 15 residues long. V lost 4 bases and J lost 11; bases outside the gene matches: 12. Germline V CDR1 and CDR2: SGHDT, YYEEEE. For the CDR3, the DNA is TGTGCCAGCAGCGGTGAGAAACAGGGGACGACACCCCTCCACTTT. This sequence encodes CASSGEKQGTTPLHF.

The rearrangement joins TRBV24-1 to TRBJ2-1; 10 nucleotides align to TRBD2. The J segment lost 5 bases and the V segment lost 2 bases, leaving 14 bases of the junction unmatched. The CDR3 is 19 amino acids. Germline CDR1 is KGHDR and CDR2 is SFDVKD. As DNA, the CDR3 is TGTGCCACCAGTGATTCCCTTCCTAGCGGGAGAGACAGGAACAATGAGCAGTTCTTC. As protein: CATSDSLPSGRDRNNEQFF.

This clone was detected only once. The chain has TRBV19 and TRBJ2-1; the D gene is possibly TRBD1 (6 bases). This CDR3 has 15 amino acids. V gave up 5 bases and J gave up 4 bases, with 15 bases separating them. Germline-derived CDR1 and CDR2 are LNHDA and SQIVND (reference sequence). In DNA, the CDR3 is TGTGCCAGTAGTCTCCAGGGGCCTTCTTACAATGAGCAGTTCTTC. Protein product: CASSLQGPSYNEQFF.

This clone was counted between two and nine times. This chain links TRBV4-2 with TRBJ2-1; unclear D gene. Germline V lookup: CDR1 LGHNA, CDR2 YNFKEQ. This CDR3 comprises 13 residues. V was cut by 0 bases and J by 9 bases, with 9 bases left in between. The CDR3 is CASSQEYTGEQFF. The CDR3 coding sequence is TGTGCCAGCAGCCAAGAATATACTGGTGAGCAGTTCTTC.

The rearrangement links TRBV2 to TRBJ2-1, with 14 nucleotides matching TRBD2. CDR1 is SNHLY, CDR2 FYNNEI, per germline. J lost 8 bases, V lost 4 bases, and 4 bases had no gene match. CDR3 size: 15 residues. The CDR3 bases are TGTGCCAGCAGTGCCGGGACTAGCGGGAGCGATGAGCAGTTCTTC. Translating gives CASSAGTSGSDEQFF.

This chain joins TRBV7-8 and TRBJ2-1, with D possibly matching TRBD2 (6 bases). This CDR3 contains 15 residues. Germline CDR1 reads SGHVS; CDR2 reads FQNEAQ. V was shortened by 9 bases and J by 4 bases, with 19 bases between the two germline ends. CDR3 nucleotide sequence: TGTGCCAGTACACGGGACTCTCCGTCATACAATGAGCAGTTCTTC. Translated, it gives CASTRDSPSYNEQFF.